Detailed here is one T cell receptor (beta chain). What it binds is unknown. The junction had 5 bases not matched to a gene; V was cut back by 5 bases and J by 1 base. This CDR3 comprises 16 residues. Germline V gene lookup returns CDR1 SGHTA and CDR2 FQGNSA. The record originates from a study of blood T cells in healthy people across ages. Study summary: The capture of about one barcoded beta molecule per two T cells was achieved by template switching.

Samples had at least 6 million PBMCs isolated from them. Study-wide findings and caveats: In these data, TCR beta diversity tracked strongly with naive T cell percentage.

Through a sample-barcoded 5' primer and a J-beta primer mix, a second PCR was run for roughly 6 to 11 cycles. Unique molecular identifiers of 12 random nucleotides labeled each cDNA. TCRdb ran MiXCR on the 5' RACE reads and lists one entry per CDR3 protein. The sample contains hundreds of thousands of distinct CDR3 sequences, roughly 56% of which appear only once. Sequenced sample: blood. This clonotype originated in a man aged 40-55 years in good health. The V and J genes are TRBV7-2 and TRBJ2-1; 10 bases map to TRBD2. The CDR3 region has the DNA TGTGCCAGCAGCCTCCCGGGACTAGCGTCCTACAATGAGCAGTTCTTC. Encoded protein: CASSLPGLASYNEQFF.